This T cell receptor beta chain emerged from a study of cytotoxic CD8 clonotypes in ibrutinib-treated CLL. The wider study: The study included 11 to 12 relapsed/refractory and roughly 15 treatment-naive patients; 17 had IGHV unmutated disease. Among the samples, the mean was approximately 260,000 productive templates and approximately 94,000 productive rearrangements.

Using immunoSEQ multiplex PCR, the repertoire was profiled, and TCRdb retains in-frame clones only, with some absent. Here the sample spans 300,000 to 350,000 clones, almost 80% being singletons. Germline V gene lookup returns CDR1 SGHRS and CDR2 YFSETQ. The CDR3 is 15 residues long. With 4 bases removed from V and 3 bases from J, the gap between germline ends came to 14 bases. This clone was detected a few times. Its antigen is currently unknown. Study-wide results and caveats: Clonality went higher at ibrutinib response and then dropped back toward baseline at progression. Baseline clonality was higher than in age-matched healthy donors and moved in step with circulating CD8+ T-cell counts.

The sample here was PBMCs, taken before ibrutinib treatment. The chain combines TRBV5-1 with TRBJ2-1; a weak D match, TRBD1 (5 bases). The TCR sequence derives from a human donor with chronic lymphocytic leukemia. The chain's CDR3 is CASSPDRTSYNEQFF. The DNA of the CDR3 is TGCGCCAGCAGCCCGGACCGGACAAGCTACAATGAGCAGTTCTTC.